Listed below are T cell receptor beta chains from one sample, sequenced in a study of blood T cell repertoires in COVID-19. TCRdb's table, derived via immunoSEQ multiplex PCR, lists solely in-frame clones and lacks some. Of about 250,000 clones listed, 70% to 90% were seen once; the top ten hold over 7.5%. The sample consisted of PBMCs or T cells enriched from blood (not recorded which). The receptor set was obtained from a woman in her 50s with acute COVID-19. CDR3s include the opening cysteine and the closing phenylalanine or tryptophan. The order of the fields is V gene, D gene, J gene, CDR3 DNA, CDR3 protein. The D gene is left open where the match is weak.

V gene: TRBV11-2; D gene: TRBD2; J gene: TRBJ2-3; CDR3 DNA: TGTGCCAGCAGCTTTAGCGGGGGTGATACGCAGTATTTT; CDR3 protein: CASSFSGGDTQYF
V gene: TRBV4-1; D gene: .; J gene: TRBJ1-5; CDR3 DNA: TGCGCCAGCAGCCAAGCCCCAAAAGGGGACAATCAGCCCCAGCATTTT; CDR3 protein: CASSQAPKGDNQPQHF
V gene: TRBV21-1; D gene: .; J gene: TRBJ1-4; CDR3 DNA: TGTGCCAGCAGCAGCTACAGGGGGCGCCGAGCTAATGAAAAACTGTTTTTT; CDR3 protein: CASSSYRGRRANEKLFF
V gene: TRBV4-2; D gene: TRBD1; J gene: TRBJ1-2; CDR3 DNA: TGTGCCAGCAGCCAGGACCGGGACAGCGGTATTAACTATGGCTACACCTTC; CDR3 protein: CASSQDRDSGINYGYTF
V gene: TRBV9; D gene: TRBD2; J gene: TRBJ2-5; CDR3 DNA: TGTGCCAGCAGCACTGGAGCGGGGGGGCCTCCAGAGACCCAGTACTTC; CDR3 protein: CASSTGAGGPPETQYF
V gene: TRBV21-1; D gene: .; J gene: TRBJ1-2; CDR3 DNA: TGTGCCAGCAGCGCCGGCAGGGTCCTTAACTATGGCTACACCTTC; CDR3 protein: CASSAGRVLNYGYTF
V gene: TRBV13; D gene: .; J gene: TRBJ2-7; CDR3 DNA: TGTGCCAGCAGCTCGCAGGGTGAAGAGCAGTACTTC; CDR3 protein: CASSSQGEEQYF
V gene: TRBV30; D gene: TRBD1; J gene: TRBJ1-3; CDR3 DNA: TGTGCCTGGAGCTATACTCACAGGGGTTCTGGAAACACCATATATTTT; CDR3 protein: CAWSYTHRGSGNTIYF
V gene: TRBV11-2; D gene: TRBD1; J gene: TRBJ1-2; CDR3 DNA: TGTGCCAGCAGCTTAGATCGAGGGGCGGGACAGCTCTATGGCTACACCTTC; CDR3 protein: CASSLDRGAGQLYGYTF
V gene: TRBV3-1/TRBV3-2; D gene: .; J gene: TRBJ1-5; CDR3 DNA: TGTGCCAGCAGCCAAGATCCGGGGGGCCCTGGCAATCAGCCCCAGCATTTT; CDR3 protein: CASSQDPGGPGNQPQHF
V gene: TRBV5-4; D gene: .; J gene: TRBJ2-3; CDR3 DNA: TGTGCCAGCAGCTTGGTACAGAAGTCAGATACGCAGTATTTT; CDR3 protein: CASSLVQKSDTQYF
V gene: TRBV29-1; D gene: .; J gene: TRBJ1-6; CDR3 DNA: TGCAGCGTTTCGAGCTCCTATAATTCACCCCTCCACTTT; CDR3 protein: CSVSSSYNSPLHF
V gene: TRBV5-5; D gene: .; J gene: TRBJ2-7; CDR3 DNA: TGTGCCAGCAGCTTGGTGGCAGGATCCTACGAGCAGTACTTC; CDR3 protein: CASSLVAGSYEQYF
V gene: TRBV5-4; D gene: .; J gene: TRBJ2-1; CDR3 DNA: TGTGCCAGCAGCTCTCAGGGGATTTACTACAATGAGCAGTTCTTC; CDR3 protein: CASSSQGIYYNEQFF
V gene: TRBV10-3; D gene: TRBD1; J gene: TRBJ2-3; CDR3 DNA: TGTGCCACCAAGCGACAAGGACAGGGGGCATCAGATACGCAGTATTTT; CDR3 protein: CATKRQGQGASDTQYF
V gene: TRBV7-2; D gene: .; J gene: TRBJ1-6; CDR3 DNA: TGTGCCAGCAGCTCAGATCTTCGGGTCGGGGATTCACCCCTCCACTTT; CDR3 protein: CASSSDLRVGDSPLHF